Listed below are T cell receptor beta chains from one sample, sequenced in a study of cytomegalovirus exposure and HLA in healthy donors. Assay used: immunoSEQ multiplex PCR; TCRdb lists only in-frame clones, some missing. The table has 90,000 to 120,000 clones, over 60% seen once. The sample comprised PBMCs. The receptors stem from a male donor in good health and CMV-seronegative. Each CDR3 is given with its conserved first and last residue. Each record gives: J gene, V gene, clone size, D gene, CDR3 DNA, CDR3 protein. The D gene is left open where the match is weak. Some rows have no size entry. The others give once, few or many, or a class for an expanded clone.

>TRBJ2-5|TRBV7-7|.|TRBD2
TGTGCCAGCAGCCGGGACTATGGAGAGACCCAGTACTTC
CASSRDYGETQYF
>TRBJ2-6|TRBV5-5|.|.
TGTGCCAGCAGCGACCAGCGTCGCTCTGGGGCCAACGTCCTGACTTTC
CASSDQRRSGANVLTF
>TRBJ2-3|TRBV29-1|few|.
TGCAGCGGAGGGGTTCGGGAGTTGGGCACAGATACGCAGTATTTT
CSGGVRELGTDTQYF
>TRBJ2-5|TRBV7-8|.|.
TGTGCCAGCAGCCGTAGCGCTCAAGAGACCCAGTACTTC
CASSRSAQETQYF
>TRBJ2-7|TRBV6-1|.|.
TGTGCCAGCAGTGAACTGGTCGGGGGACTCGAGCAGTACTTC
CASSELVGGLEQYF
>TRBJ2-7|TRBV7-2|.|.
TGTGCCAGCAGCTCTTACCTTCGGGCCTACGAGCAGTACTTC
CASSSYLRAYEQYF
>TRBJ1-2|TRBV4-1|.|.
TGCGCCAGCAGCCAAGGGGACTTTGGTGGCTACACCTTC
CASSQGDFGGYTF
>TRBJ1-4|TRBV28|.|TRBD1
TGTGCCAGCGGAAGGGGGCGTAATGAAAAACTGTTTTTT
CASGRGRNEKLFF
>TRBJ1-1|TRBV5-1|.|.
TGCGCCAGCAGCTTGGTAACAGCGAACACTGAAGCTTTCTTT
CASSLVTANTEAFF
>TRBJ2-7|TRBV18|.|.
TGTGCCAGCTCACCCCCTATGATTGGTAACGAGCAGTACTTC
CASSPPMIGNEQYF
>TRBJ2-1|TRBV10-3|.|.
TGTGCCATCTCGACTGGATCCTACAATGAGCAGTTCTTC
CAISTGSYNEQFF
>TRBJ2-3|TRBV13|.|.
TGTGCCAGCAGCTTAGGGCGGGCTAGCACAGATACGCAGTATTTT
CASSLGRASTDTQYF
>TRBJ2-7|TRBV13|.|TRBD1
TGTGCCAGCAGCATGGACAGGGCCTCCTACGAGCAGTACTTC
CASSMDRASYEQYF
>TRBJ1-3|TRBV2|.|TRBD1
TGTGCCAGCAGTGGGACAGGTGTCGACTCTGGAAACACCATATATTTT
CASSGTGVDSGNTIYF
>TRBJ2-7|TRBV27|.|.
TGTGCCAGCGGGTGGGGGCAGGGCTCTTACGAGCAGTACTTC
CASGWGQGSYEQYF
>TRBJ1-2|TRBV5-4|.|TRBD1
TGTGCCAGCAGCTTGGGGGACAGGGCTAACTATGGCTACACCTTC
CASSLGDRANYGYTF
>TRBJ2-7|TRBV18|.|.
TGTGCCAGCTCACCAGACGGGGGGACAGGAGATTACTTC
CASSPDGGTGDYF
>TRBJ1-3|TRBV5-1|.|.
TGCGCCAGCAGCTTGGGCGTGGGGACAAACTCTGGAAACACCATATATTTT
CASSLGVGTNSGNTIYF
>TRBJ2-1|TRBV11-2|.|.
TGTGCCAGCAGCTTCGGGGTTTATGAGCAGTTCTTC
CASSFGVYEQFF
>TRBJ2-2|TRBV18|.|.
TGTGCCAGCACATGGTCCGCGAACACCGGGGAGCTGTTTTTT
CASTWSANTGELFF
>TRBJ1-3|TRBV18|.|.
TGTGCCAGCTCACCGACGACAGTGCCTGGAAACACCATATATTTT
CASSPTTVPGNTIYF
>TRBJ2-3|TRBV13|.|TRBD2
TGTGCCAGCAGCTTGGTCGGGGGGGACACAGATACGCAGTATTTT
CASSLVGGDTDTQYF
>TRBJ2-5|TRBV9|.|TRBD2
TGTGCCAGCAGCGTAGGAGCGGGAGGAGGGGAGACCCAGTACTTC
CASSVGAGGGETQYF